This T cell receptor (beta chain) was retrieved from a study of identical twins. TCRdb reanalysed the 5' RACE reads using MiXCR and keeps one entry per CDR3 protein. The repertoire consists of 250,000 or so distinct CDR3 sequences, with roughly 8.7% occurring once and the leading ten covering less than 4%. The V segment lost 7 bases and the J segment 0 bases; nucleotides outside the gene matches: 16. The length of the CDR3 is 19 residues. CDR1 SGHVS and CDR2 FQNEAQ come from the germline V gene. This sample was shared with a second study, whose subject was yellow fever vaccine responses in identical twins.

The clonotype comes from a woman younger than 30 in good health. Sequencing was performed on CD8+ T cells sorted from blood. This chain uses TRBV7-8 with TRBJ2-2, with 8 bases matching TRBD2. The CDR3 bases are TGTGCCAGCACCCCCCCCGGGCGGGGGGCCCAAGCGAACACCGGGGAGCTGTTTTTT. It codes for CASTPPGRGAQANTGELFF.